These T cell receptor beta chains were read from a single sample in a study of CD8 T cells in ankylosing spondylitis. TCRdb itself ran the 5' RACE reads through MiXCR, one entry per CDR3 protein. This sample yields 10,000 to 15,000 distinct CDR3 sequences, of which approximately 2.5% are seen a single time; around 10% belongs to the top ten. Sequencing was done on a sample of blood, either unsorted or a sorted T cell fraction (not recorded which). These receptors came from a male donor with ankylosing spondylitis or in good health (not recorded which). The CDR3 runs from the conserved cysteine through the conserved F or W. The D gene is left open where the match is weak. Each size is once, few or many counts, or a class when the clone is expanded.

v_gene	abundance	d_gene	j_gene	CDR3aa	CDR3nt
TRBV9	many	-	TRBJ1-2	CASSVAQKYGYTF	TGTGCCAGCAGCGTAGCACAGAAATATGGCTACACCTTC
TRBV9	many	TRBD2	TRBJ2-3	CASSPRESSGLSTDTQYF	TGTGCCAGCAGCCCTCGCGAGTCTAGCGGGCTTAGCACAGATACGCAGTATTTT
TRBV9	many	TRBD1	TRBJ2-3	CASSDGTGYTDTQYF	TGTGCCAGCAGCGATGGGACAGGCTACACAGATACGCAGTATTTT
TRBV9	many	-	TRBJ2-2	CASSVVRNTGELFF	TGTGCCAGCAGCGTAGTACGGAACACCGGGGAGCTGTTTTTT
TRBV9	medium-sized	TRBD2	TRBJ2-1	CASSVGTSGSLSYNEQFF	TGTGCCAGCAGCGTGGGGACTAGCGGGAGTCTCTCCTACAATGAGCAGTTCTTC
TRBV9	many	-	TRBJ2-5	CASSVAAAPSQETQYF	TGTGCCAGCAGCGTAGCTGCGGCACCAAGCCAAGAGACCCAGTACTTC
TRBV9	many	-	TRBJ1-2	CASSVNAYGYTF	TGTGCCAGCAGCGTAAATGCCTATGGCTACACCTTC
TRBV9	medium-sized	-	TRBJ2-7	CASSVAGGGNEQYF	TGTGCCAGCAGCGTAGCTGGAGGGGGCAACGAGCAGTACTTC
TRBV9	many	-	TRBJ2-6	CASKDSSGANVLTF	TGTGCCAGCAAGGATAGCTCTGGGGCCAACGTCCTGACTTTC
TRBV9	many	TRBD2	TRBJ2-3	CASSRGLAGGTSTDTQYF	TGTGCCAGCAGCCGGGGACTAGCGGGGGGCACTAGCACAGATACGCAGTATTTT
TRBV9	many	-	TRBJ2-5	CASSVEGWGTQYF	TGTGCCAGCAGCGTAGAGGGCTGGGGGACCCAGTACTTC
TRBV9	many	-	TRBJ1-3	CASSVEAGTGNTIYF	TGTGCCAGCAGCGTAGAGGCAGGGACTGGAAACACCATATATTTT
TRBV9	many	-	TRBJ2-7	CASSLSPDGYYEQYF	TGTGCCAGCAGCCTTTCACCGGACGGTTACTACGAGCAGTACTTC
TRBV9	many	TRBD1	TRBJ1-1	CASSAGTALNTEAFF	TGTGCCAGCAGCGCAGGGACAGCGTTGAACACTGAAGCTTTCTTT
TRBV9	many	TRBD1	TRBJ2-1	CASSVAPPGTGFYNEQFF	TGTGCCAGCAGCGTAGCTCCCCCCGGGACAGGGTTCTACAATGAGCAGTTCTTC
TRBV9	few	-	TRBJ2-7	CASSPGISYEQYF	TGTGCCAGCAGCCCGGGAATCTCCTACGAGCAGTACTTC